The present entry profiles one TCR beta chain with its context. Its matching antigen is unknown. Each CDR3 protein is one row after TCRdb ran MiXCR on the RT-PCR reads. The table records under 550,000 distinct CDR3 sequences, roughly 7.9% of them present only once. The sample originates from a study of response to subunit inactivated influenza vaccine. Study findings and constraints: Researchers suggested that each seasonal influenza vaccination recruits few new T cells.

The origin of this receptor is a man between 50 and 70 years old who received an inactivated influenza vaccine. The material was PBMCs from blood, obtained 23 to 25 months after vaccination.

CDR3 in DNA: TGCGCCAGCAGCAGAACACAGGGGACTGGAAACACCATATATTTT. Translation: CASSRTQGTGNTIYF. V usage is TRBV5-1 and J usage is TRBJ1-3, with 7 nucleotides matching TRBD1. The CDR3 covers 15 residues. Looked up from germline, CDR1 is SGHRS and CDR2 is YFSETQ. Losses at the gene ends were 4 bases for V and 2 bases for J; bases not matched to a gene: 6.